One sample yielded the 28 T cell receptor beta chains listed below, sequenced in a study of CD8+CD57+ T cells in acquired aplastic anemia. Genomic DNA acted as the template from which TCR beta VDJ combination and CDR3 sequence profiling were carried out. Via MiXCR, TCRdb re-called the reads, giving one row per CDR3 protein. The sample contains roughly 200,000 distinct CDR3 sequences, 61% of which appear only once. Sequencing was done on a sample of sorted CD4+, CD8+, or CD8+CD57+ T cells (not recorded which) from PBMCs. The receptors originated from a human donor in good health.

This clonotype occurred many times. The chain is built from TRBV13 and TRBJ2-3; weak D call: TRBD2 (6 bases). Per the germline V gene, CDR1 is PRHDT and CDR2 is FYEKMQ (reference sequence). The CDR3 contains 14 residues. V gave up 5 bases and J gave up 1 base, with 10 bases separating them. CDR3 loop: CASSRSGGTDTQYF. CDR3 sequence (DNA): TGTGCCAGCAGCAGATCGGGAGGCACAGATACGCAGTATTTT.

The chain recombines TRBV20-1 with TRBJ2-6, with 7 bases identical to TRBD1. Per the germline V gene, CDR1 is DFQATT and CDR2 is SNEGSKA (reference sequence). Unmatched junction bases numbered 5, after V lost 6 bases and J lost 0 bases. CDR3 length: 15 residues. The CDR3 DNA reads as TGCAGTGCCCAGGGGGAGATCTCTGGGGCCAACGTCCTGACTTTC. Protein product: CSAQGEISGANVLTF.

This clonotype was observed many times. V is TRBV4-3 and J is TRBJ2-1; D gene ambiguous. The CDR3 has 15 residues. V lost 4 bases, J lost 0 bases, and 10 bases lay in between. Germline V CDR1 and CDR2: LGHNA, YSLEER. CDR3 protein: CASSLDLSSYNEQFF. As DNA, the CDR3 is TGCGCCAGCAGCCTTGACCTGAGCTCCTACAATGAGCAGTTCTTC.

In this sample, this clonotype turned up once. The chain employs TRBV7-9 and TRBJ2-3; no definite D call. CDR3 length: 15 amino acids. With 0 bases removed from V and 0 bases from J, the gap between germline ends came to 7 bases. CDR1 and CDR2 (germline): SEHNR, FQNEAQ (reference sequence). The CDR3 coding sequence is TGTGCCAGCAGCTTAGCCGGAGTCAGCACAGATACGCAGTATTTT. Its translation is CASSLAGVSTDTQYF.

There are many counts of this clonotype. This chain links TRBV12-3 or TRBV12-4 with TRBJ2-1; D unresolved. This CDR3 has 13 residues. Trimming left V 5 bases short and J 0 bases short, with 5 bases between. CDR3 loop: CASSKSSYNEQFF. The CDR3 DNA reads as TGTGCCAGCAGTAAGAGCTCCTACAATGAGCAGTTCTTC.

The chain is built from TRBV7-2 and TRBJ2-3; no clear D gene. The V gene's germline CDR1 is SGHTA and CDR2 FQGNSA. The germline V and J ends were trimmed by 5 bases and 0 bases, with 9 bases remaining between them. This CDR3 is 14 amino acids long. The CDR3 loop is CASSRTRSTDTQYF. CDR3 DNA: TGTGCCAGCAGCCGTACTCGGAGCACAGATACGCAGTATTTT. The full variable domain, with the rest looked up from reference TRBV7-2 and TRBJ2-3, is GAGVSQSPSNKVTEKGKDVELRCDPISGHTALYWYRQSLGQGLEFLIYFQGNSAPDKSGLPSDRFSAERTGGSVSTLTIQRTQQEDSAVYLCASSRTRSTDTQYFGPGTRLTVL.

This sequence joins TRBV7-9 and TRBJ1-1; no clear D gene. The germline CDR1 and CDR2 sequences are SEHNR and FQNEAQ (reference sequence). The germline V and J ends were trimmed by 7 bases and 1 base, with 10 bases remaining between them. This CDR3 is built from 13 residues. CDR3 protein: CASTQQANTEAFF. The CDR3 DNA reads as TGTGCCAGCACCCAGCAGGCGAACACTGAAGCTTTCTTT.

The genes are TRBV19 and TRBJ1-2; the D is unclear. CDR1 and CDR2 from the germline V gene are LNHDA and SQIVND (reference sequence). The length of the CDR3 is 15 residues. Between the trimmed V and J ends, which lost 4 bases and 4 bases, there was a span of 16 bases. The CDR3 coding sequence is TGTGCCAGTAGTAAGAGAGGATCTCATTTCTATGGCTACACCTTC. Translated, it gives CASSKRGSHFYGYTF.

The V call is TRBV12-3 or TRBV12-4, the J call TRBJ1-1; D not certain. Trimming removed 3 bases at V and 0 bases at J, with 8 bases between. The CDR3 consists of 14 residues. CDR3 in amino acids: CASSFQSMNTEAFF. The CDR3, as DNA: TGTGCCAGCAGTTTTCAATCCATGAACACTGAAGCTTTCTTT.

CDR3 protein: CASSEGGAGELFF. CDR3 bases: TGTGCCAGCAGCGAGGGGGGGGCCGGGGAGCTGTTTTTT. The chain has TRBV7-2 and TRBJ2-2, with D perhaps matching TRBD2 (7 bases). Trimming removed 5 bases at V and 6 bases at J, with 10 bases between. The CDR3 covers 13 residues. Germline CDR1 reads SGHTA; CDR2 reads FQGNSA.

The V and J genes are TRBV7-2 and TRBJ2-1; 12 nucleotides agree with TRBD2. This CDR3 contains 14 residues. V dropped 6 bases and J dropped 10; count of bases not matched to a gene: 7. The V gene's germline CDR1 is SGHTA and CDR2 FQGNSA. The CDR3 DNA follows: TGTGCCAGCAGTTACTCTAGCGGGGGGGACGAGCAGTTCTTC. This gives the protein CASSYSSGGDEQFF.

As concerns this clonotype: At one end, the junction sequence differs from germline, possibly due to a read error. The chain carries TRBV6-1 and TRBJ1-3; D perhaps matches TRBD1 (5 bases). Per the germline V gene, CDR1 is MNHNS and CDR2 is SASEGT. The CDR3 is 18 residues long. The CDR3 reads CAISASLSRGMAGNTIYF. In DNA form, the CDR3 reads TGTGCCATCAGTGCCTCTTTGTCGCGGGGGATGGCTGGAAACACCATATATTTT.

This clonotype appeared many times. The V call is TRBV6-1, the J call TRBJ2-7; tentatively, D is TRBD1 or TRBD2 (5 bases each). The length of the CDR3 is 18 residues. Germline CDR1 MNHNS, CDR2 SASEGT. With 3 bases removed from V and 0 bases from J, the gap between germline ends came to 21 bases. CDR3 in amino acids: CASSEGRNPFLSSYEQYF. DNA for the CDR3: TGTGCCAGCAGTGAGGGACGCAACCCCTTTTTAAGCTCCTACGAGCAGTACTTC.

The rearrangement uses TRBV20-1 and TRBJ1-2; D ambiguous. V lost 4 bases and J 4 bases, leaving 10 bases between the germline ends. Germline V gene sequence: CDR1 DFQATT, CDR2 SNEGSKA (reference sequence). There are 12 residues in the CDR3. The CDR3 coding sequence is TGCAGTGCTATTAGGTCCCTCTATGGCTACACCTTC. This translates into CSAIRSLYGYTF.

This clonotype appeared many times. The rearrangement uses TRBV27 and TRBJ2-3; D remains ambiguous. This CDR3 has 13 residues. From germline, CDR1 is MNHEY and CDR2 SMNVEV (reference sequence). The V gene lost 5 bases and the J gene lost 6 bases, with 12 bases spanning the gap. The chain's CDR3 is CASSGFVGDTQYF. The DNA for the CDR3 is TGTGCCAGCAGTGGTTTTGTAGGGGATACGCAGTATTTT.

This clonotype showed up many times. CDR3 DNA: TGTGCCAGCAGTCCCTCCGGGCCGGGCGTTCTATACGAGCAGTACTTC. It yields the protein CASSPSGPGVLYEQYF. The gene calls are TRBV12-3 or TRBV12-4 and TRBJ2-7; no clear D. This CDR3 is built from 16 residues. Trimming took 5 bases from V and 4 from J, leaving 21 bases between them.

This clonotype was recorded at least ten times. The V and J genes are TRBV11-2 and TRBJ2-3, with a tentative D call TRBD2 (6 bases). The germline V gene encodes CDR1 SGHAT and CDR2 FQNNGV. The germline V and J ends were trimmed by 1 base and 5 bases, with 16 bases remaining between them. This CDR3 has 16 residues. In DNA, the CDR3 is TGTGCCAGCAGCTTAGTAGGAGGGGCGCATCAAGATACGCAGTATTTT. It yields the protein CASSLVGGAHQDTQYF.

V is TRBV2 and J is TRBJ1-2, with a possible D match to TRBD1 (6 bases). Looked up from germline, CDR1 is SNHLY and CDR2 is FYNNEI. The CDR3 runs to 14 residues. Trimming stripped 10 bases from V and 2 bases from J, with 17 bases between. CDR3: CAIVTGQLNYGYTF. The CDR3 coding sequence is TGTGCCATAGTCACAGGACAGCTAAACTATGGCTACACCTTC.

A remark on this clonotype: The junction differs from germline at one of its ends, possibly a read error. The rearrangement links TRBV12-3 or TRBV12-4 to TRBJ2-7; D is ambiguous. This CDR3 contains 15 residues. CDR3 amino acids: CASSSTSESSCERYF. The CDR3 coding sequence is TGTGCCAGCAGTTCCACCAGCGAGAGCTCCTGCGAGCGGTACTTC.

The V and J genes are TRBV7-9 and TRBJ2-5; the D gene could be TRBD1 or TRBD2 (5 bases each). Germline-derived CDR1 and CDR2 are SEHNR and FQNEAQ (reference sequence). The CDR3 has 15 residues. V was trimmed by 5 bases and J by 9 bases, leaving 22 bases between them. The CDR3 bases are TGTGCCAGCAGCCCGAGGACACTAACGGGGAAGGCCCAGTACTTC. This encodes CASSPRTLTGKAQYF.

This chain connects TRBV12-3 or TRBV12-4 to TRBJ1-2; D might be TRBD1 (6 bases). This CDR3 has 13 residues. V was pared by 5 bases and J by 8 bases, with 15 bases between. CDR3 region: CASSPFRGNGYTF. CDR3 sequence (DNA): TGTGCCAGCAGTCCATTCAGGGGAAACGGCTACACCTTC.

This chain uses TRBV4-1 with TRBJ2-5; the D gene is possibly TRBD2 (5 bases). The CDR3 is 15 residues long. With 2 bases removed from V and 2 bases from J, the gap between germline ends came to 12 bases. Germline V CDR1 and CDR2: MGHRA, YSYEKL. This CDR3 reads CASSQSAGFQETQYF. In nucleotides, the CDR3 is TGCGCCAGCAGCCAATCTGCGGGTTTTCAAGAGACCCAGTACTTC.

The chain couples TRBV2 to TRBJ1-2; D might be TRBD1 (6 bases). Trimming shortened V by 7 bases and J by 2 bases, and 26 bases separated the two germline ends. Germline V gene lookup returns CDR1 SNHLY and CDR2 FYNNEI. This CDR3 region has 18 residues. The CDR3: CASTSNPPGDIGNYGYTF. As DNA, the CDR3 is TGTGCCAGCACATCTAATCCCCCAGGGGATATTGGCAACTATGGCTACACCTTC.

This rearrangement joins TRBV7-2 to TRBJ1-2; 9 positions agree with TRBD1. Looked up from germline, CDR1 is SGHTA and CDR2 is FQGNSA. Germline trimming cut 4 bases from V and 8 bases from J; bases unmatched to any gene: 11. CDR3 length equals 15 residues. The CDR3 is CASSSTTGTGKGYTF. CDR3 bases: TGTGCCAGCAGCTCTACCACTGGGACAGGGAAGGGCTACACCTTC.

This clonotype was counted only a few times. This chain links TRBV7-9 with TRBJ2-7; TRBD1 matches at 8 bases. This CDR3 is 14 amino acids long. V dropped 3 bases and J dropped 2; count of bases not matched to a gene: 3. Germline CDR1 SEHNR, CDR2 FQNEAQ (reference sequence). The CDR3, as DNA: TGTGCCAGCAGCTTTGTGACAGGGGCCTACGAGCAGTACTTC. Translation gives CASSFVTGAYEQYF.

This chain links TRBV20-1 with TRBJ2-5; 8 bases align to TRBD2. J lost 3 bases, V lost 4 bases, and 10 bases had no gene match. CDR1 is DFQATT and CDR2 is SNEGSKA in the germline V gene (reference sequence). The CDR3 is 15 residues long. This chain's CDR3 is CSAIPLGLGEETQYF. The CDR3 DNA sequence: TGCAGTGCTATACCATTGGGACTAGGTGAAGAGACCCAGTACTTC.

This clonotype was detected once. The V gene is TRBV20-1, the J gene TRBJ1-3, with TRBD1 as a possible D gene (5 bases). V was clipped by 0 bases and J by 0 bases, with 15 bases between them. From germline, CDR1 is DFQATT and CDR2 SNEGSKA (reference sequence). This CDR3 contains 17 residues. CDR3 residues: CSARDRGEPYSGNTIYF. The CDR3 DNA follows: TGCAGTGCTAGAGATAGAGGGGAACCCTACTCTGGAAACACCATATATTTT.

The chain uses TRBV5-1 and TRBJ2-7, with TRBD2 identical over 11 bases. In germline, CDR1 is SGHRS, CDR2 YFSETQ. The CDR3 runs to 16 residues. J was trimmed by 3 bases and V by 0 bases; bases with no gene match: 5. The DNA of the CDR3 is TGCGCCAGCAGCTTGGGTACTAGCGGGAGCATCTACGAGCAGTACTTC. Translating gives CASSLGTSGSIYEQYF.